The T cell receptor (beta chain) under discussion was sequenced for a study of cytomegalovirus exposure and HLA in healthy donors. Turning to the study itself: A preliminary data release comprised roughly 85 million unique TCRs obtained from HLA-typed donors.

PCR used 60 Vbeta primers and 13 Jbeta primers. Only in-frame clones appear in the TCRdb table, and some are missing; sequencing was by immunoSEQ multiplex PCR. This table has more than 100,000 clones, 70% to 80% appearing once. V lost 4 bases, J lost 4 bases, and 22 bases lay in between. From germline, CDR1 is SGHTA and CDR2 FQGNSA. CDR3 length: 17 amino acids. Remarks on this clone: What it binds is unknown.

Study outcomes and limitations: In a later analysis, at a false discovery rate of 0.05, about 15,000 TCR beta sequences were associated with HLA alleles. Later analysis associated a missense DCLRE1C variant with TCR beta V- and J-gene trimming.

V and J are TRBV7-2 and TRBJ2-5; D perhaps matches TRBD1 (5 bases). Sequencing was carried out using PBMCs. This clonotype was obtained from a woman in her fifties or sixties in good health and CMV-seronegative. CDR3 sequence reads: CASSSNTQWGPGETQYF. The CDR3 DNA reads TGTGCCAGCAGCTCGAACACCCAATGGGGCCCGGGAGAGACCCAGTACTTC.